What follows is one TCR beta chain and its context. Antigen: not known. Trimming removed 5 bases at V and 1 base at J, with 11 bases between. Germline lookup yields CDR1 SGHTA and CDR2 FQGNSA. The CDR3 consists of 14 residues. The data are from a study of CD8+CD57+ T cells in acquired aplastic anemia. General study findings and limits: A set of approximately 30 CD8+ CDR3 sequences was shared between patients and controls, and these sequences appeared highly expressed in patients. Statistical testing detected no significant gap in CD8+ Simpson's diversity between patients and controls.

Those patients picked for sequencing had displayed CD8+CD57+ cell expansion on flow cytometry. Patients were therapy-naive when their blood was sampled. TCR beta VDJ and CDR3 were profiled, and genomic DNA was the template. TCRdb passed the reads through MiXCR, listing each CDR3 protein once. The sample includes roughly 250,000 distinct CDR3 sequences, roughly 82% of them seen just once. The chain is built from TRBV7-2 and TRBJ1-1; D is unresolved. This TCR came from a human donor with aplastic anemia. Specimen: sorted CD4+, CD8+, or CD8+CD57+ T cells (not recorded which) from PBMCs. The CDR3: CASSPPPENTEAFF. As DNA, the CDR3 is TGTGCCAGCAGCCCACCACCGGAGAACACTGAAGCTTTCTTT.